The 11 T cell receptor beta chains reported below all come from one sample, sequenced in a study of shared clonotypes between healthy human individuals. The table came from immunoSEQ multiplex PCR; TCRdb's copy has only in-frame clones and leaves some out. The sample yields more than 2 million clones, approximately 94% seen once. The sequenced sample was naive CD4+ T cells sorted from blood. As for subset: CD45RA+ positively selected. The source is a man younger than 35 in good health.

This clone turned up a few times. V and J are TRBV6-1 and TRBJ1-6; tentative D call: TRBD1 (6 bases). This CDR3 spans 16 amino acids. The germline V and J ends were trimmed by 4 bases and 7 bases, with 17 bases remaining between them. Germline V gene data show CDR1 as MNHNS and CDR2 as SASEGT. CDR3 amino acids: CASSVNPRDTNSPLHF. The CDR3 DNA reads TGTGCCAGCAGTGTAAACCCCCGGGACACCAATTCACCCCTCCACTTT.

The chain couples TRBV7-8 to TRBJ2-5; D gene unclear. Looked up from germline, CDR1 is SGHVS and CDR2 is FQNEAQ. V gave up 2 bases and J gave up 2 bases, with 15 bases separating them. This CDR3 spans 16 amino acids. The CDR3 nucleotides read TGTGCCAGCAGCTTATACGCAACAGCCACACAAGAGACCCAGTACTTC. This translates into CASSLYATATQETQYF.

The V call is TRBV9, the J call TRBJ2-3; the D is unclear. V gave up 1 base and J gave up 6 bases, with 9 bases separating them. The CDR3 spans 13 residues. Germline V CDR1 and CDR2: SGDLS, YYNGEE. As DNA, the CDR3 is TGTGCCAGCAGCGTATCGTGGGCGGATACGCAGTATTTT. This sequence encodes CASSVSWADTQYF.

The V and J genes are TRBV6-1 and TRBJ1-2; D call uncertain. The CDR3 covers 14 residues. CDR1 MNHNS and CDR2 SASEGT come from the germline V gene. V gave up 0 bases and J gave up 6 bases, with 11 bases separating them. The chain's CDR3 is CASSEAQTINGYTF. CDR3 sequence (DNA): TGTGCCAGCAGTGAAGCGCAGACGATTAATGGCTACACCTTC.

Remarks on this clone: The sample carries other DNA sequences with the same CDR3. The J gene is TRBJ1-3, the V gene TRBV28; 7 positions match TRBD1. V was pared by 5 bases and J by 4 bases, with 8 bases of the junction left unmatched. Per germline, CDR1 MDHEN and CDR2 SYDVKM. The CDR3 runs 15 residues. Here the CDR3 reads CASSPPTGSGNTIYF. The CDR3 bases are TGTGCCAGCAGTCCCCCGACAGGGTCGGGAAACACCATATATTTT.

The CDR3 DNA sequence: TGTGCCAGCAGCTTAGCTTTAGGGGGAATTAGTGGCTACACCTTC. This encodes CASSLALGGISGYTF. This chain uses TRBV11-3 with TRBJ1-2, with D maybe TRBD1 (6 bases). The V end lost 1 base, the J end lost 7 bases, and 16 bases lay between the germline ends. CDR3 size: 15 residues. Germline V gene sequence: CDR1 SGHNT, CDR2 YENEEA. The full variable domain, in which reference TRBV11-3 and TRBJ1-2 provide the parts outside the CDR3, is EAGVVQSPRYKIIEKKQPVAFWCNPISGHNTLYWYLQNLGQGPELLIRYENEEAVDDSQLPKDRFSAERLKGVDSTLKIQPAELGDSAVYLCASSLALGGISGYTFGSGTRLTVV.

The CDR3 DNA reads TGTGCCAGCCGACGGACTAGCATTGTCGGGGAGCTGTTTTTT. It is translated as CASRRTSIVGELFF. The rearrangement joins TRBV6-5 to TRBJ2-2; TRBD2 aligns across 8 bases. Germline CDR1 MNHEY, CDR2 SVGAGI. This CDR3 comprises 14 residues. Unmatched junction bases numbered 9, after V lost 8 bases and J lost 7 bases.

This clone appeared once. CDR3 in DNA: TGTGCCAGCAGTTCCCACTCTAGCGGGACGCAAGAGACCCAGTACTTC. It specifies CASSSHSSGTQETQYF. V is TRBV28 and J is TRBJ2-5; TRBD2 agrees at 9 bases. With V trimmed by 4 bases and J by 2 bases, 8 bases remained unmatched. The length of the CDR3 is 16 residues. Germline V gene data show CDR1 as MDHEN and CDR2 as SYDVKM.

The CDR3 reads CASSKFIPARGPYEQYF. CDR3 nucleotide sequence: TGTGCCAGCAGCAAGTTTATTCCGGCTAGGGGCCCCTACGAGCAGTACTTC. This sequence joins TRBV27 and TRBJ2-7, with D perhaps TRBD1 (5 bases). Trimming left V 6 bases short and J 2 bases short, with 23 bases between. The CDR3 spans 17 residues. Germline CDR1 MNHEY, CDR2 SMNVEV (reference sequence).

This clone was recorded once. Distinct nucleotide sequences in the sample also encode this CDR3. The CDR3 sequence: CAWTENSPLHF. The CDR3 nucleotides read TGTGCCTGGACAGAAAATTCACCCCTCCACTTT. This chain links TRBV30 with TRBJ1-6; D remains unclear. V dropped 4 bases and J dropped 7 bases, with 5 bases sitting between them. Germline CDR1 and CDR2: GTSNPN and SVGIG (reference sequence). The CDR3 consists of 11 residues.

The chain links TRBV19 to TRBJ1-2, with 10 bases that match TRBD1. The CDR3 runs to 16 residues. Per the germline V gene, CDR1 is LNHDA and CDR2 is SQIVND (reference sequence). V was clipped by 3 bases and J by 7 bases; unmatched bases: 11. This CDR3 is CASSIPATGGRGGYTF. The CDR3 coding sequence is TGTGCCAGTAGTATTCCCGCGACAGGGGGCCGGGGTGGCTACACCTTC. The variable domain in full, completed from reference TRBV19 and TRBJ1-2, reads DGGITQSPKYLFRKEGQNVTLSCEQNLNHDAMYWYRQDPGQGLRLIYYSQIVNDFQKGDIAEGYSVSREKKESFPLTVTSAQKNPTAFYLCASSIPATGGRGGYTFGSGTRLTVV.